The rows below give T cell receptor beta chains drawn from one sample of a study of blood T cell repertoires in COVID-19. Profiled with immunoSEQ multiplex PCR; TCRdb holds only in-frame clones, not every one. The table lists approximately 76,000 clones, approximately 90% of them singletons. Input material: peripheral blood. The receptors shown here come from a man aged 25 to 45 with acute or convalescent COVID-19. Each CDR3 is given with its conserved first and last residue. Fields, in order: D gene, V gene, clone size, J gene, CDR3 protein, CDR3 DNA. A D gene is named only where the DNA matches it firmly. Clone size is not always given. Where it is, it says once, few, many or a class for expanded clones.

d_gene: TRBD1; v_gene: TRBV30; abundance: -; j_gene: TRBJ1-3; CDR3aa: CAWTPWTGSGNTIYF; CDR3nt: TGTGCCTGGACTCCATGGACAGGGTCAGGAAACACCATATATTTT
d_gene: TRBD1; v_gene: TRBV7-2; abundance: -; j_gene: TRBJ2-2; CDR3aa: CASSLSAGGEGELFF; CDR3nt: TGTGCCAGCAGCTTAAGCGCAGGGGGCGAGGGGGAGCTGTTTTTT
d_gene: -; v_gene: TRBV18; abundance: -; j_gene: TRBJ2-1; CDR3aa: CASSPPLALSYNEQFF; CDR3nt: TGTGCCAGCTCACCACCCCTAGCGCTATCCTACAATGAGCAGTTCTTC
d_gene: TRBD2; v_gene: TRBV28; abundance: -; j_gene: TRBJ2-7; CDR3aa: CASSQRTSGRRDRTYEQYF; CDR3nt: TGTGCCAGCAGCCAAAGGACTAGCGGGAGGCGAGACCGGACCTACGAGCAGTACTTC
d_gene: TRBD2; v_gene: TRBV5-5; abundance: -; j_gene: TRBJ2-5; CDR3aa: CASSHGLAGARETQYF; CDR3nt: TGTGCCAGCAGCCACGGACTAGCGGGAGCGAGGGAGACCCAGTACTTC
d_gene: TRBD2; v_gene: TRBV7-9; abundance: once; j_gene: TRBJ2-1; CDR3aa: CASSYLPGLADYHNEQFF; CDR3nt: TGTGCCAGCAGCTATCTCCCGGGACTAGCGGATTACCACAATGAGCAGTTCTTC
d_gene: TRBD2; v_gene: TRBV5-1; abundance: -; j_gene: TRBJ2-1; CDR3aa: CASSFIAGGSNEQFF; CDR3nt: TGCGCCAGCAGCTTCATAGCGGGAGGGAGCAATGAGCAGTTCTTC
d_gene: TRBD2; v_gene: TRBV6-4; abundance: once; j_gene: TRBJ2-1; CDR3aa: CASSIAGNNEQFF; CDR3nt: TGTGCCAGCAGTATAGCGGGAAACAATGAGCAGTTCTTC
d_gene: -; v_gene: TRBV19; abundance: -; j_gene: TRBJ1-2; CDR3aa: CASSTSSGIYGYTF; CDR3nt: TGTGCCAGTAGTACATCATCGGGGATCTATGGCTACACCTTC
d_gene: -; v_gene: TRBV7-9; abundance: once; j_gene: TRBJ2-7; CDR3aa: CASSSTSGGHEQYF; CDR3nt: TGTGCCAGCAGCTCGACCTCTGGGGGCCACGAGCAGTACTTC
d_gene: -; v_gene: TRBV2; abundance: -; j_gene: TRBJ2-7; CDR3aa: CASLTLGSYEQYF; CDR3nt: TGTGCCAGCTTGACTCTGGGCTCCTACGAGCAGTACTTC
d_gene: TRBD2; v_gene: TRBV19; abundance: -; j_gene: TRBJ2-1; CDR3aa: CASKASGSYNEQFF; CDR3nt: TGTGCCAGTAAGGCTAGCGGGAGTTACAATGAGCAGTTCTTC
d_gene: TRBD1; v_gene: TRBV9; abundance: -; j_gene: TRBJ2-7; CDR3aa: CASSEGTAPSYEQYF; CDR3nt: TGTGCCAGCAGCGAGGGGACAGCACCCTCCTACGAGCAGTACTTC
d_gene: TRBD2; v_gene: TRBV15; abundance: -; j_gene: TRBJ2-5; CDR3aa: CATSRGLAGRGQETQYF; CDR3nt: TGTGCCACCAGCAGAGGGCTAGCGGGGAGGGGGCAAGAGACCCAGTACTTC
d_gene: TRBD2; v_gene: TRBV19; abundance: -; j_gene: TRBJ2-3; CDR3aa: CASSLLADSSTDTQYF; CDR3nt: TGTGCCAGTAGCCTACTAGCGGACTCTAGCACAGATACGCAGTATTTT
d_gene: -; v_gene: TRBV11-2; abundance: -; j_gene: TRBJ2-7; CDR3aa: CASRTFGGGPPSYEQYF; CDR3nt: TGTGCCAGCAGGACCTTCGGAGGGGGCCCCCCGTCCTACGAGCAGTACTTC
d_gene: TRBD2; v_gene: TRBV13; abundance: -; j_gene: TRBJ2-1; CDR3aa: CASSPGLAGYNEQFF; CDR3nt: TGTGCCAGCAGCCCGGGACTAGCGGGGTACAATGAGCAGTTCTTC
d_gene: -; v_gene: TRBV14; abundance: -; j_gene: TRBJ1-2; CDR3aa: CASSPYRAVGYGYTF; CDR3nt: TGTGCCAGCAGCCCATACAGGGCCGTGGGCTATGGCTACACCTTC
d_gene: TRBD1; v_gene: TRBV3-1/TRBV3-2; abundance: once; j_gene: TRBJ1-2; CDR3aa: CASSQYTGGNYGYTF; CDR3nt: TGTGCCAGCAGCCAGTACACAGGGGGCAACTATGGCTACACCTTC
d_gene: -; v_gene: TRBV5-8; abundance: once; j_gene: TRBJ1-6; CDR3aa: CASSLEREGIPVHF; CDR3nt: TGTGCCAGCAGCTTGGAAAGGGAGGGTATACCGGTCCACTTT
d_gene: -; v_gene: TRBV23-1; abundance: few; j_gene: TRBJ1-1; CDR3aa: CASSPSGSRGSGEYTEAFF; CDR3nt: TGCGCCAGCAGTCCATCCGGTTCCCGCGGGTCGGGAGAATACACTGAAGCTTTCTTT
d_gene: TRBD1; v_gene: TRBV28; abundance: -; j_gene: TRBJ2-3; CDR3aa: CASGQGAAWGDTQYF; CDR3nt: TGTGCTTCCGGACAGGGGGCGGCGTGGGGAGATACGCAGTATTTT
d_gene: -; v_gene: TRBV5-1; abundance: -; j_gene: TRBJ2-7; CDR3aa: CASSFAQGNEQYF; CDR3nt: TGCGCCAGCAGCTTCGCTCAGGGAAACGAGCAGTACTTC
d_gene: -; v_gene: TRBV27; abundance: few; j_gene: TRBJ1-6; CDR3aa: CASSLFGGTILNSPLHF; CDR3nt: TGTGCCAGCAGTTTATTTGGGGGGACCATACTAAATTCACCCCTCCACTTT